The entry below gives a single TCR beta chain sequence along with its context. TCRdb reprocessed the RT-PCR reads via MiXCR and lists one record per CDR3 protein. The data hold more than 550,000 distinct CDR3 sequences, with more than 13% observed a single time. Trimming took 6 bases from V and 2 from J; bases not matched to a gene: 1. The CDR3 sequence is 14 residues long. Germline V gene data show CDR1 as MNHNY and CDR2 as SVGAGI (reference sequence). The material sequenced was memory CD4+ T cells from blood. The chain joins TRBV6-6 to TRBJ1-5; 10 bases align to TRBD1. This TCR was sampled from a female donor in good health, serving as a healthy control. The CDR3 DNA sequence: TGTGCCAGCAGGACAGGGGGCGGCAATCAGCCCCAGCATTTT. It is translated as CASRTGGGNQPQHF.